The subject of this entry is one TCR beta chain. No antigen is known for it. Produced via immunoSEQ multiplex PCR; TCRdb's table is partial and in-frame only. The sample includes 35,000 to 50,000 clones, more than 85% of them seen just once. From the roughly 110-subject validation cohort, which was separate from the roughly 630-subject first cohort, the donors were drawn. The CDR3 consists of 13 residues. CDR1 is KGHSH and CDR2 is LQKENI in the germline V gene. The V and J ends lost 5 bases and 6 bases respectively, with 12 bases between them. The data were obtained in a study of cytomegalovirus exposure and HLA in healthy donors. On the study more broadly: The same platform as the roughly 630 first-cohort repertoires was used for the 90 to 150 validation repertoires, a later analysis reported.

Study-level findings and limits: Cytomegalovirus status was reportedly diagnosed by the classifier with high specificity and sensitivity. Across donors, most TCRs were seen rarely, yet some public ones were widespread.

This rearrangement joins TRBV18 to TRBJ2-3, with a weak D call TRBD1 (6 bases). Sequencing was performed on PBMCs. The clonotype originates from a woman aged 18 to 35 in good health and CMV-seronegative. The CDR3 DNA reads TGTGCCAGCTCATCCGCTCAGGGGGATACGCAGTATTTT. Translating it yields CASSSAQGDTQYF.